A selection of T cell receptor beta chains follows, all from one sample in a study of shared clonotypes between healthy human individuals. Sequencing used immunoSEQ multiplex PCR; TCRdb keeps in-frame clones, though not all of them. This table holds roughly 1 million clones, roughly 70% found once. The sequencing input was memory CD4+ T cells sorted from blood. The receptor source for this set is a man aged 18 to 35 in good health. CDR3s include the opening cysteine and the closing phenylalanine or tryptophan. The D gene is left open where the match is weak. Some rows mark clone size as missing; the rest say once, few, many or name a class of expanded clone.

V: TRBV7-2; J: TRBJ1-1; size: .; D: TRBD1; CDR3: CASSLRQGNTEAFF; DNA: TGTGCCAGCAGCTTAAGACAGGGTAACACTGAAGCTTTCTTT
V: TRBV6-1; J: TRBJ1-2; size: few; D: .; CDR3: CASSEVQGPYGYTF; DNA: TGTGCCAGCAGTGAAGTACAGGGACCTTATGGCTACACCTTC
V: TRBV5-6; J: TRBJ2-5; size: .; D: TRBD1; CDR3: CASSSGTGFRETQYF; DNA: TGTGCCAGCAGCTCCGGGACAGGTTTTCGAGAGACCCAGTACTTC
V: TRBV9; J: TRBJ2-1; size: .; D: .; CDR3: CASSVEAGVGTGEQFF; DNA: TGTGCCAGCAGCGTCGAAGCTGGAGTCGGGACGGGTGAGCAGTTCTTC
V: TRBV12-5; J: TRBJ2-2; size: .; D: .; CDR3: CASGLDPWPANTGELFF; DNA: TGTGCTAGTGGTTTGGATCCCTGGCCGGCGAACACCGGGGAGCTGTTTTTT
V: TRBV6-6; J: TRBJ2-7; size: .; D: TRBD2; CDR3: CANPREAPNYEQYF; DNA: TGTGCCAACCCCCGGGAGGCCCCAAACTACGAGCAGTACTTC
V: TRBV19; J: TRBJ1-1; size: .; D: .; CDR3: CASSITLENTEAFF; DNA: TGTGCCAGTAGTATAACACTCGAGAACACTGAAGCTTTCTTT
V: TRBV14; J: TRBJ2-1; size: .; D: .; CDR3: CASSQASGHSYNEQFF; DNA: TGTGCCAGCAGCCAAGCCAGCGGACATTCCTACAATGAGCAGTTCTTC
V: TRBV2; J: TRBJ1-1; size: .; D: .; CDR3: CASSQTTGGGTEAFF; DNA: TGTGCCAGCAGCCAGACGACAGGAGGGGGAACTGAAGCTTTCTTT
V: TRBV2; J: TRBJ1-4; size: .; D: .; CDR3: CASGYSGELFF; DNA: TGTGCCAGTGGATATTCGGGAGAACTGTTTTTT
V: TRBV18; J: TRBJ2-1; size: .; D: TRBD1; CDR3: CASSSRTGGFYNEQFF; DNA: TGTGCCAGCTCATCCCGGACAGGGGGATTCTACAATGAGCAGTTCTTC
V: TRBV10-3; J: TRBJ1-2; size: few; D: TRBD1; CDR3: CATWDSYGYTF; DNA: TGTGCCACCTGGGACAGCTATGGCTACACCTTC
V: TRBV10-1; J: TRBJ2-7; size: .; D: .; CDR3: CASSGVGQGLSYEQYF; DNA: TGCGCCAGCAGTGGGGTGGGGCAGGGGCTCTCCTACGAGCAGTACTTC
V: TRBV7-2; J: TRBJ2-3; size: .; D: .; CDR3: CASSFELADTQYF; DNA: TGTGCCAGCAGCTTTGAACTCGCGGATACGCAGTATTTT
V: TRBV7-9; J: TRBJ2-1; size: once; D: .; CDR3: CASSLMGLAEQFF; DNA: TGTGCCAGCAGCTTAATGGGGTTAGCTGAGCAGTTCTTC
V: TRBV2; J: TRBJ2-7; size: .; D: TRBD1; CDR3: CASRTGTSAYEQYF; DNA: TGTGCCAGCAGGACAGGGACCTCTGCCTACGAGCAGTACTTC
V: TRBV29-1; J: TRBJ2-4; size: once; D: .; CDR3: CSVATGGKAKNIQYF; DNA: TGCAGCGTTGCGACAGGTGGGAAGGCCAAAAACATTCAGTACTTC
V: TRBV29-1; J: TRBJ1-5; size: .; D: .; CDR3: CSVEEGSGGNQPQHF; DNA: TGCAGCGTTGAAGAGGGGTCGGGGGGGAATCAGCCCCAGCATTTT
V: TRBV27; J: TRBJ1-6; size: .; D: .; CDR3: CASGTGIDNSPLHF; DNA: TGTGCCAGCGGTACAGGGATCGATAATTCACCCCTCCACTTT
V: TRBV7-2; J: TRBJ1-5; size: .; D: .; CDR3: CASSLPLGSNQPQHF; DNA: TGTGCCAGCAGCTTACCCCTGGGTAGCAATCAGCCCCAGCATTTT
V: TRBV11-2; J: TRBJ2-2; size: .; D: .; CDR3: CASRIVFGTGELFF; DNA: TGTGCCAGCAGGATCGTGTTTGGCACCGGGGAGCTGTTTTTT
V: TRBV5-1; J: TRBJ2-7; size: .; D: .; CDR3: CASSLRAEYEQYF; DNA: TGCGCCAGCAGCTTGAGGGCGGAATACGAGCAGTACTTC
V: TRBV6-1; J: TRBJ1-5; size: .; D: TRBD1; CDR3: CASSEATPGQGNQPQHF; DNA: TGTGCCAGCAGTGAAGCTACTCCGGGACAGGGCAATCAGCCCCAGCATTTT
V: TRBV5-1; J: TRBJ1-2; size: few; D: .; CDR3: CASSEGGRTNGYTF; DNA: TGCGCCAGCAGTGAGGGAGGCCGGACGAATGGCTACACCTTC
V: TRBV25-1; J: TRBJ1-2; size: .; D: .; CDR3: CASSGTGSLRIYGYTF; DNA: TGTGCCAGCAGTGGTACAGGGAGTTTGAGGATCTATGGCTACACCTTC
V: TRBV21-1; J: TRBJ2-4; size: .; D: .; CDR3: CGDRGLLAKNIQYF; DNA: TGTGGGGACAGGGGTCTTCTAGCCAAAAACATTCAGTACTTC
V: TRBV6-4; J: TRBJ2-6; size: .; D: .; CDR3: CASSGQSSGANVLTF; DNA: TGTGCCAGCAGTGGTCAGAGCTCTGGGGCCAACGTCCTGACTTTC
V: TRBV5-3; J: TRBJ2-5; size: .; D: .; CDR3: CARSLNGQETQYF; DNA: TGTGCCAGAAGCTTGAACGGACAAGAGACCCAGTACTTC
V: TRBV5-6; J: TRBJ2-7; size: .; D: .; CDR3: CASSRPGEYEQYF; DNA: TGTGCCAGCAGCAGACCGGGGGAGTACGAGCAGTACTTC
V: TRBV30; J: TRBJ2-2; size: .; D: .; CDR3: CAWTRPANTGELFF; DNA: TGTGCCTGGACAAGACCCGCGAACACCGGGGAGCTGTTTTTT
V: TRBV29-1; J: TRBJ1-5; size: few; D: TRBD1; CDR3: CSVETTGGQPQHF; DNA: TGCAGCGTTGAGACAACAGGGGGCCAGCCCCAGCATTTT
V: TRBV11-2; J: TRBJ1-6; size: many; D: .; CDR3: CASSLIAGHSPLHF; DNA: TGTGCCAGCAGCTTAATTGCGGGGCATTCACCCCTCCACTTT
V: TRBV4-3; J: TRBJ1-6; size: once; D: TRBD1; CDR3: CASSQDGGQGVIAPLHF; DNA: TGCGCCAGCAGCCAAGACGGCGGACAGGGGGTTATCGCACCCCTCCACTTT
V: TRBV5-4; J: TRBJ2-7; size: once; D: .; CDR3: CASSRGYEQYF; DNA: TGTGCCAGCAGTCGGGGCTACGAGCAGTACTTC
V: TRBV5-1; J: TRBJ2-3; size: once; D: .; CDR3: CASSPPVGADTQYF; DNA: TGCGCCAGCAGCCCGCCCGTGGGGGCAGATACGCAGTATTTT
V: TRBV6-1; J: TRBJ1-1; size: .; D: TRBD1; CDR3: CASHPTGSGTEAFF; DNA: TGTGCCAGCCATCCGACAGGGAGCGGCACTGAAGCTTTCTTT
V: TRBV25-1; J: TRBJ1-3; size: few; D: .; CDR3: CASSEPGPNSGNTIYF; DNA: TGTGCCAGCAGTGAACCGGGACCGAACTCTGGAAACACCATATATTTT
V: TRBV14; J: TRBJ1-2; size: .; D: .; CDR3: CASSPANYGYTF; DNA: TGTGCCAGCAGCCCAGCTAACTATGGCTACACCTTC
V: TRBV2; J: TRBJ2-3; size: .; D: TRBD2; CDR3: CASRRTSGTDTQYF; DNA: TGTGCCAGCAGACGGACTAGCGGCACAGATACGCAGTATTTT
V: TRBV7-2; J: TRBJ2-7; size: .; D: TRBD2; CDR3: CASSPDSGTQGGEQYF; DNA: TGTGCCAGCAGCCCCGATAGCGGGACCCAAGGAGGTGAGCAGTACTTC
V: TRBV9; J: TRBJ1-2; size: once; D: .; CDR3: CASSLGRAPNYGYTF; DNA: TGTGCCAGCAGCCTAGGCAGGGCTCCTAACTATGGCTACACCTTC
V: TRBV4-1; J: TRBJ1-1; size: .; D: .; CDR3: CASSQELRDTEAFF; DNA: TGCGCCAGCAGCCAAGAGCTCCGGGACACTGAAGCTTTCTTT
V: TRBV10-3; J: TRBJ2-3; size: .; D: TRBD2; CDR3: CAISGRGGLGTDTQYF; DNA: TGTGCCATCAGTGGTCGGGGGGGGCTCGGCACAGATACGCAGTATTTT
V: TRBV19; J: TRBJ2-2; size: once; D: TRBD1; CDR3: CASQPGQLGGELFF; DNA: TGTGCCAGTCAGCCGGGACAGCTGGGCGGGGAGCTGTTTTTT
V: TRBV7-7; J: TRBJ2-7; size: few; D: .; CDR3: CASSLGSGASYEQYF; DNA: TGTGCTAGCAGCTTAGGATCGGGGGCGTCCTACGAGCAGTACTTC
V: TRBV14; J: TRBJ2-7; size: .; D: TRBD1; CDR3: CASSRRQGSSYEQYF; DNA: TGTGCCAGCAGCCGTAGACAGGGGAGCTCCTACGAGCAGTACTTC
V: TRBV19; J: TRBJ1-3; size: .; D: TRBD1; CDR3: CASMDRALSGNTIYF; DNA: TGTGCCAGTATGGACAGGGCCCTCTCTGGAAACACCATATATTTT
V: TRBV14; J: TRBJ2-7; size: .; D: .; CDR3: CASSQDFSGRRSLGEQYF; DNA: TGTGCCAGCAGCCAAGATTTTAGCGGCAGGAGGTCTTTGGGCGAGCAGTACTTC
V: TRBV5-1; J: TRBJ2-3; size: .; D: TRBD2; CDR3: CASSLASSGSSPQYF; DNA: TGCGCCAGCAGCTTGGCGTCTAGCGGGAGTTCTCCGCAGTATTTT
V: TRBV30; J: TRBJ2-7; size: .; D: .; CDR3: CAWKGSYEQYF; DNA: TGTGCCTGGAAGGGCAGCTACGAGCAGTACTTC
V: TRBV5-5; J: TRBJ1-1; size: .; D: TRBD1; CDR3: CASSLTGTVNTEAFF; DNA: TGTGCCAGCAGCCTCACCGGGACAGTGAACACTGAAGCTTTCTTT
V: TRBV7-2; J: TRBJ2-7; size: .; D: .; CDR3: CASSLGGSTPYEQYF; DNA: TGTGCCAGCAGCTTAGGGGGCAGTACTCCCTACGAGCAGTACTTC
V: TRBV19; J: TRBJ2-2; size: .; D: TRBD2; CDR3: CASSIGGSRTGELFF; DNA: TGTGCCAGTAGTATAGGCGGGAGCCGCACCGGGGAGCTGTTTTTT
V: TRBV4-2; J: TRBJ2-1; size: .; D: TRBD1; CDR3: CASSQGHTTGISSYNEQFF; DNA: TGTGCCAGCAGCCAAGGCCATACGACAGGGATCAGCTCCTACAATGAGCAGTTCTTC
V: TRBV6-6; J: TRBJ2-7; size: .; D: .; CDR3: CASTEGLYSEQYF; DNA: TGTGCCAGCACCGAGGGTCTCTATAGCGAGCAGTACTTC
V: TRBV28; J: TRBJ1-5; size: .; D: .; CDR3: CASSLSSLGGPQHF; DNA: TGTGCCAGCAGTTTATCCTCGCTCGGGGGGCCCCAGCATTTT
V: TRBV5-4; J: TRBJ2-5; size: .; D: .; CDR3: CASSSPGIGETQYF; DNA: TGTGCCAGCAGCTCGCCCGGGATAGGAGAGACCCAGTACTTC
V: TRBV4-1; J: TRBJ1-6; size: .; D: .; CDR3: CASSSPSTGNSPLHF; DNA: TGCGCCAGCAGCTCCCCAAGTACCGGGAATTCACCCCTCCACTTT
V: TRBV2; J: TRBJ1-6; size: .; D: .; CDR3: CASRTGYNSPLHF; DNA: TGTGCCAGCAGAACAGGGTATAATTCACCCCTCCACTTT
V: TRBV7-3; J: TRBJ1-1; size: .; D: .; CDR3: CASSFTLSGNTEAFF; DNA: TGTGCCAGCAGCTTCACCCTGTCTGGGAACACTGAAGCTTTCTTT